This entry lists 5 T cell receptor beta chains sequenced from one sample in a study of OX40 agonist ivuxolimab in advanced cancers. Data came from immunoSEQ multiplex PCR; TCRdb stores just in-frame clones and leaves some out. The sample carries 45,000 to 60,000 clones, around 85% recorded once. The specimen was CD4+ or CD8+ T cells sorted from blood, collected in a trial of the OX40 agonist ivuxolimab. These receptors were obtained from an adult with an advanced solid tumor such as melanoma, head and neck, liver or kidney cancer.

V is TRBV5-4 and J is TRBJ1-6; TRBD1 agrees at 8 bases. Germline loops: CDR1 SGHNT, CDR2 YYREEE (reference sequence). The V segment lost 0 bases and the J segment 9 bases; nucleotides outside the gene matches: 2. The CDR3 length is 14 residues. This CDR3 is CASSLGQGASPLHF. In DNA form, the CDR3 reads TGTGCCAGCAGCTTGGGGCAGGGGGCTTCACCCCTCCACTTT. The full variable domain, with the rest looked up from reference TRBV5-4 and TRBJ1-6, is ETGVTQSPTHLIKTRGQQVTLRCSSQSGHNTVSWYQQALGQGPQFIFQYYREEENGRGNFPPRFSGLQFPNYSSELNVNALELDDSALYLCASSLGQGASPLHFGNGTRLTVT.

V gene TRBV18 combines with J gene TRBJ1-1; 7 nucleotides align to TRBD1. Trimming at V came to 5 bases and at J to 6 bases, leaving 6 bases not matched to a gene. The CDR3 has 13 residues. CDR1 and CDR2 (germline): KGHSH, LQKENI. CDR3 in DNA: TGTGCCAGCTCATCAGAAACAGGGGCTGAAGCTTTCTTT. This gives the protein CASSSETGAEAFF.

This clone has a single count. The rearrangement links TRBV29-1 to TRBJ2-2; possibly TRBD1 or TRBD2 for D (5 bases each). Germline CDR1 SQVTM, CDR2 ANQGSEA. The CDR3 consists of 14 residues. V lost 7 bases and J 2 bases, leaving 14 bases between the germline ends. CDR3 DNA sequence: TGCAGCGCGTTTAGGGACCAAAACACCGGGGAGCTGTTTTTT. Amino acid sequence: CSAFRDQNTGELFF.

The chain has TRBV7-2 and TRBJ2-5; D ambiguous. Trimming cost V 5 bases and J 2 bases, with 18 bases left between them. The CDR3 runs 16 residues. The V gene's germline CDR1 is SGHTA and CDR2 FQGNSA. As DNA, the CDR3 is TGTGCCAGCAGCCTGACCCCCGGCAGGTTGCAAGAGACCCAGTACTTC. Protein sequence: CASSLTPGRLQETQYF.

The CDR3 region is CAWGRKNTEAFF. The CDR3 DNA follows: TGTGCCTGGGGCAGGAAAAACACTGAAGCTTTCTTT. This chain links TRBV30 with TRBJ1-1; D uncertain. The CDR3 totals 12 residues. Germline V gene sequence: CDR1 GTSNPN, CDR2 SVGIG (reference sequence). Trimming shortened V by 5 bases and J by 2 bases, and 9 bases separated the two germline ends.